What follows are 3 T cell receptor beta chains derived from one specimen sequenced in a study of T cell responses to AZD1222 COVID-19 vaccine. Profiling relied on immunoSEQ multiplex PCR, and the TCRdb table lists in-frame clones only, not all of them. The table shows roughly 100,000 clones, with around nine tenths occurring only once. The sequencing here drew on peripheral blood, taken on day 0 of AZD1222 vaccination. The source is an adult in good health.

The chain joins TRBV27 to TRBJ1-4; TRBD1 is a possible D gene (6 bases). The germline CDR1 and CDR2 sequences are MNHEY and SMNVEV (reference sequence). V was clipped by 8 bases and J by 7 bases, with 20 bases between them. The CDR3 has 15 residues. CDR3 bases: TGTGCCAGCCCGGCCTCGGGGGCCCCATTTGAAAAACTGTTTTTT. As protein: CASPASGAPFEKLFF.

This chain joins TRBV18 and TRBJ2-1, with TRBD1 matching 8 bases. This CDR3 is built from 13 residues. V was clipped by 5 bases and J by 7 bases; unmatched bases: 4. CDR1 is KGHSH and CDR2 is LQKENI in the germline V gene. The CDR3 DNA reads TGTGCCAGCTCATCGGACAGGGCGAATGAGCAGTTCTTC. Its translation is CASSSDRANEQFF.

CDR3: CASSGQETQYF. Here the CDR3 DNA reads TGTGCCAGCAGCGGCCAAGAGACCCAGTACTTC. The gene calls are TRBV2 and TRBJ2-5; D is ambiguous. The germline V and J ends were trimmed by 6 bases and 1 base, with 3 bases remaining between them. The length of the CDR3 is 11 residues. Germline V gene data show CDR1 as SNHLY and CDR2 as FYNNEI. The full variable domain, completed using reference TRBV2 and TRBJ2-5, is EPEVTQTPSHQVTQMGQEVILRCVPISNHLYFYWYRQILGQKVEFLVSFYNNEISEKSEIFDDQFSVERPDGSNFTLKIRSTKLEDSAMYFCASSGQETQYFGPGTRLLVL.